The source of this TCR beta chain is a study of PD-1 and CTLA-4 blockade in melanoma (dated by TCRdb to the early 2020s). With respect to the entire study: In patients with melanoma, the study measured the effects of PD-1 blockade versus CTLA-4 blockade on the melanoma-reactive CD8 T cell response.

Libraries came from the immunoSEQ multiplex PCR assay. TCRdb obtained this table from immuneACCESS and retained in-frame rearrangements with V and J assigned. These tables miss some clones; where compared with another copy, unresolved V genes account for less than half of the shortfall, and the remainder is unexplained. The sample table records tens of thousands of clones; less than 95% of these occur just once. Approximately 8% of the sample is in the top ten clones. Of note for this clone: No cognate antigen has been identified for it. No clone much larger than this one lies a single base away; base qualities are absent.

From the germline V gene, CDR1 is SGHAT and CDR2 is FQNNGV. Trimming at the junction amounts to 3 bases on V and 0 bases on J, and the germline ends lie 6 bases apart. The cysteine opens and the phenylalanine closes a CDR3 of 13 amino acids. The CDR3 DNA has 39 bases and is translated from base 1. The sequence was collected from a human donor with melanoma. The receptor chain draws on TRBV11-2 and TRBJ2-7; there is no confident call for the D gene. Sample: CD8+ T cells from peripheral blood, taken from a patient given anti-PD-1 treatment. At the DNA level, the sequence is TGTGCCAGCAGCTTGGGCGGCTCCTACGAGCAGTACTTC. Protein translation: CASSLGGSYEQYF.